Described below is a single TCR beta chain sequence and its context. As yet, its antigen is unknown. Only in-frame clones appear in the TCRdb table, and some are missing; sequencing was by immunoSEQ multiplex PCR. The data show under 80,000 clones, with around 90% seen just once and 4.1% held by the top ten. Germline V gene sequence: CDR1 SGHTA, CDR2 FQGTGA. The CDR3 totals 15 residues. V was clipped by 2 bases and J by 5 bases, with 13 bases between them. This entry is derived from a study of OX40 agonist ivuxolimab in advanced cancers. Study-level points and caveats: The average count of expanded clones was higher among CD8+ T cells than among CD4+. Antigens targeted by the expanded peripheral T cells were not determined.

The input for sequencing was CD4+ or CD8+ T cells sorted from blood, taken in a trial of the OX40 agonist ivuxolimab. The V and J genes are TRBV7-3 and TRBJ2-1; the D is unclear. The TCR originated in an adult with an advanced solid tumor such as melanoma, head and neck, liver or kidney cancer. CDR3 region: CASSLSGRSHNEQFF. The CDR3 DNA follows: TGTGCCAGCAGCTTATCAGGCAGGAGTCACAATGAGCAGTTCTTC. The entire variable domain, with the rest obtained from reference TRBV7-3 and TRBJ2-1, is as follows: GAGVSQTPSNKVTEKGKYVELRCDPISGHTALYWYRQSLGQGPEFLIYFQGTGAADDSGLPNDRFFAVRPEGSVSTLKIQRTERGDSAVYLCASSLSGRSHNEQFFGPGTRLTVL.